These 2 T cell receptor beta chains share one sample of origin, sequenced in a study of T cell responses to AZD1222 COVID-19 vaccine. The repertoire was sequenced with immunoSEQ multiplex PCR; TCRdb's copy has only in-frame clones and lacks some. The sample gives some 150,000 clones, approximately 85% of which show up once; 5.4% is in the top ten. The material was peripheral blood, obtained 28 days after the second dose of the MenACWY control vaccine. These receptors were collected from an adult who received the MenACWY meningococcal vaccine as a control.

This chain connects TRBV27 to TRBJ1-1, with a weak D call TRBD1 (6 bases). Germline V gene sequence: CDR1 MNHEY, CDR2 SMNVEV (reference sequence). The CDR3 totals 14 residues. The ends were cut back, 6 bases at V and 5 bases at J, with 16 bases in the middle. DNA of the CDR3: TGTGCCAGCAGGTTCGCAGGGGAGAGGACTGAAGCTTTCTTT. Protein: CASRFAGERTEAFF.

The CDR3 protein is CASHFRQGDEKLFF. The CDR3 coding sequence is TGTGCCAGCCATTTTCGACAAGGCGATGAAAAACTGTTTTTT. The chain recombines TRBV2 with TRBJ1-4; D uncertain. This CDR3 spans 14 amino acids. Germline CDR1 is SNHLY and CDR2 is FYNNEI. Between the trimmed V and J ends, which lost 8 bases and 6 bases, there was a span of 16 bases.